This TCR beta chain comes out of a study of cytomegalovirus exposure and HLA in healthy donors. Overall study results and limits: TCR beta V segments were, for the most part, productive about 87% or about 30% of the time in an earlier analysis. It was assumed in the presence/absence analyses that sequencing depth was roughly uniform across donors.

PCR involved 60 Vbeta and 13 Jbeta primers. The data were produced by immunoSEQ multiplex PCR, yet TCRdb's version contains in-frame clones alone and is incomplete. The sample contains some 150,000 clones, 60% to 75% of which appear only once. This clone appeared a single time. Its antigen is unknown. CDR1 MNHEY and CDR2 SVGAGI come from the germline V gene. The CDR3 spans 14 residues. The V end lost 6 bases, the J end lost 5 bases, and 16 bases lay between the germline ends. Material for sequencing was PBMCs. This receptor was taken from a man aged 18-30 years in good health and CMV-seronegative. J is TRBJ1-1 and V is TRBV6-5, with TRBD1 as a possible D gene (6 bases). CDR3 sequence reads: CASSHGGAWTEAFF. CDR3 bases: TGTGCCAGCAGCCATGGGGGCGCTTGGACTGAAGCTTTCTTT.